The rows below give T cell receptor beta chains drawn from one sample of a study of shared clonotypes between healthy human individuals. The repertoire was sequenced with immunoSEQ multiplex PCR; TCRdb's copy has only in-frame clones and lacks some. The sample yields 950,000 to 1,300,000 clones, about 75% seen once. Specimen: memory CD4+ T cells sorted from blood. These TCRs come from a man younger than 35 in good health. Each CDR3 is given with its conserved first and last residue. A D gene is named only where the DNA matches it firmly. Rows may omit the clone size; those that give it use once, few, many or a size class.

CDR3 protein	CDR3 DNA	J gene	D gene	V gene	CDR3 length	clone size
CASRPPGGVSYNEQFF	TGTGCCAGCCGCCCCCCCGGCGGGGTTTCCTACAATGAGCAGTTCTTC	TRBJ2-1	-	TRBV7-2	16	-
CASTSGKPNEKLFF	TGTGCCAGTACCTCCGGTAAACCTAATGAAAAACTGTTTTTT	TRBJ1-4	-	TRBV19	14	-
CASSHWDSSYNEQFF	TGTGCCAGCAGCCACTGGGACAGTTCCTACAATGAGCAGTTCTTC	TRBJ2-1	TRBD1	TRBV7-9	15	-
CASSLGTGRYEQYF	TGTGCCAGCAGCTTGGGGACAGGGCGGTACGAGCAGTACTTC	TRBJ2-7	TRBD1	TRBV5-6	14	-
CASRGQGAGTDTQYF	TGTGCCAGCAGGGGACAGGGGGCGGGCACAGATACGCAGTATTTT	TRBJ2-3	TRBD1	TRBV2	15	-
CASPEGTNYGYTF	TGTGCCAGCCCCGAGGGTACTAACTATGGCTACACCTTC	TRBJ1-2	-	TRBV6-5	13	-
CASSSSGVAGEAFF	TGTGCCAGCAGCTCCTCGGGGGTGGCAGGAGAAGCTTTCTTT	TRBJ1-1	-	TRBV7-9	14	-
CASSLGTGSYEQYF	TGTGCCAGCAGCTTAGGGACAGGGTCCTACGAGCAGTACTTC	TRBJ2-7	TRBD1	TRBV14	14	-
CASSTYRDTDTQYF	TGTGCCAGTAGTACCTACAGGGACACAGATACGCAGTATTTT	TRBJ2-3	-	TRBV19	14	-
CASSLGTSGDTQYF	TGTGCCAGCAGCTTAGGGACTAGCGGGGATACGCAGTATTTT	TRBJ2-3	TRBD2	TRBV7-2	14	-
CAWSKNPPDTQYF	TGTGCCTGGAGCAAAAATCCCCCCGATACGCAGTATTTT	TRBJ2-3	-	TRBV30	13	few
CASSFRRSGTWFYEQYF	TGTGCCAGCAGTTTTCGCCGTTCCGGGACATGGTTCTACGAGCAGTACTTC	TRBJ2-7	-	TRBV28	17	-
CASSRGLAGGATQETQYF	TGTGCCAGCTCACGTGGACTAGCGGGGGGGGCAACTCAAGAGACCCAGTACTTC	TRBJ2-5	TRBD2	TRBV18	18	-
CASSFRYQNEKLFF	TGTGCCAGCAGCTTCCGGTACCAAAATGAAAAACTGTTTTTT	TRBJ1-4	-	TRBV14	14	few
CASSSATASSGNTIYF	TGTGCCAGCAGTTCCGCCACAGCGAGCTCTGGAAACACCATATATTTT	TRBJ1-3	-	TRBV28	16	once
CASSPTGGGETQYF	TGTGCCAGCAGCCCGACGGGGGGCGGAGAGACCCAGTACTTC	TRBJ2-5	-	TRBV14	14	-
CASSLDRGAGNTIYF	TGTGCCAGCAGCTTGGACAGGGGTGCCGGAAACACCATATATTTT	TRBJ1-3	TRBD1	TRBV7-3	15	-
CASSQVPGGLNEQFF	TGTGCCAGCAGCCAAGTCCCGGGAGGGCTTAATGAGCAGTTCTTC	TRBJ2-1	TRBD2	TRBV14	15	-
CASNEGQGGQPQHF	TGTGCCAGCAATGAAGGACAGGGAGGACAGCCCCAGCATTTT	TRBJ1-5	TRBD1	TRBV6-5	14	-
CAWSVGDLYEQYF	TGTGCCTGGAGTGTGGGGGACCTATACGAGCAGTACTTC	TRBJ2-7	-	TRBV30	13	-
CASSPGTRLNGYTF	TGTGCCAGCAGCCCCGGGACACGCCTAAATGGCTACACCTTC	TRBJ1-2	-	TRBV27	14	-
CASSLGPQGNEQYF	TGCGCCAGCAGCTTAGGTCCACAGGGAAACGAGCAGTACTTC	TRBJ2-7	-	TRBV5-1	14	-
CAIGEVNEQFF	TGTGCCATCGGGGAGGTCAATGAGCAGTTCTTC	TRBJ2-1	-	TRBV10-3	11	-
CASSLRGGEAFF	TGTGCCAGCAGTTTAAGGGGGGGGGAAGCTTTCTTT	TRBJ1-1	-	TRBV28	12	-